These 2 T cell receptor beta chains share one sample of origin, sequenced in a study of early T cells in non-severe SARS-CoV-2 infection. Via MiXCR, TCRdb re-called the 5' RACE reads, giving one row per CDR3 protein. The sample comprises nearly 60,000 distinct CDR3 sequences, 12% of which are singletons, and about 9.7% rests with the top ten. Sequencing input: whole blood. These receptors were taken from an adult who was a healthcare worker with PCR-confirmed SARS-CoV-2 infection or an uninfected control (not recorded which).

V usage is TRBV9 and J usage is TRBJ1-6; TRBD1 might be the D (5 bases). This CDR3 region has 15 residues. Deletions cut 3 bases from V and 5 bases from J, with 12 bases between. From germline, CDR1 is SGDLS and CDR2 YYNGEE. The CDR3 DNA is TGTGCCAGCAGCGCCTTAGGAGGGGATAATTCACCCCTCCACTTT. It codes for CASSALGGDNSPLHF.

This clonotype was seen only a few times. The CDR3 DNA sequence: TGTGCCAGCTTTTATACAGGGGGCATTCTGAACACTGAAGCTTTCTTT. It translates to CASFYTGGILNTEAFF. This rearrangement joins TRBV5-4 to TRBJ1-1, with TRBD1 matching over 9 bases. CDR1 is SGHNT and CDR2 is YYREEE in the germline V gene (reference sequence). V was clipped by 7 bases and J by 0 bases; unmatched bases: 10. The CDR3 is 16 amino acids. Combining the CDR3 with reference TRBV5-4 and TRBJ1-1 gives the whole variable domain ETGVTQSPTHLIKTRGQQVTLRCSSQSGHNTVSWYQQALGQGPQFIFQYYREEENGRGNFPPRFSGLQFPNYSSELNVNALELDDSALYLCASFYTGGILNTEAFFGQGTRLTVV.